This is a list of T cell receptor beta chains from one sample in a study of T cells expressing NK-cell markers. Following a re-call of the 5' RACE reads, TCRdb has one entry per CDR3 protein and lacks DNA. This sample's table has about 150,000 distinct CDR3 sequences. The source material was blood T cells: a sorted CD56 or NKG2C T cell subset, CD4+ or CD8+ T cells, or bulk PBMC T cells (not recorded which). These receptors all stem from a man between 18 and 69 years old in good health. Both conserved end residues are part of each CDR3.

TRBJ1-1	TRBV6-5	CASSYTGLRAEAFF
TRBJ2-1	TRBV11-2	CASSLDGPGLAGGLAYNEQFF
TRBJ1-5	TRBV29-1	CSASGVEGQPQHF
TRBJ2-7	TRBV4-2	CASSQEGDEQYF
TRBJ2-3	TRBV4-1	CASSQDSPRNTDTQYF
TRBJ1-5	TRBV27	CASSEQGAGHRNQPQHF
TRBJ2-2	TRBV12-3/TRBV12-4	CASSGTNTGELFF
TRBJ2-1	TRBV2	CASSETGTGNNEQFF
TRBJ1-2	TRBV2	CASSGQFYGYTF
TRBJ2-2	TRBV9	CASSVVSTAMNTGELFF
TRBJ2-1	TRBV2	CASSDRDRPMNEQFF
TRBJ2-1	TRBV6-1	CASSEVAGGPIEQFF
TRBJ1-2	TRBV11-2	CASSLDSGNYGYTF
TRBJ2-3	TRBV5-6	CASSFRGAGTDTQYF
TRBJ2-7	TRBV12-5	CASGLGHRNYEQYF
TRBJ2-7	TRBV27	CASSFSGTGLSYEQYF
TRBJ2-3	TRBV5-4	CASGPSGIGDTQYF
TRBJ2-1	TRBV2	CASRPIRPGQGRNEQFF
TRBJ2-7	TRBV20-1	CSARELGGPHEQYF
TRBJ1-5	TRBV6-2/TRBV6-3	CASSYTPRREYQPQHF
TRBJ2-1	TRBV7-9	CASSPRLAGGYNEQFF
TRBJ2-1	TRBV5-6	CASSLGTAYNEQFF
TRBJ2-1	TRBV5-6	CASHGLTHSYNEQFF
TRBJ2-2	TRBV6-5	CASSSHVDRTGELFF
TRBJ1-3	TRBV7-9	CASSHGRNAVGNTIYF
TRBJ2-1	TRBV28	CASSTPEGGTYNEQFF
TRBJ1-2	TRBV5-1	CASSPPTIEGNGYTF
TRBJ1-1	TRBV24-1	CATSDPDSLSAEAFF
TRBJ2-7	TRBV7-8	CASSLRLDSQGQYF
TRBJ1-5	TRBV5-6	CASSRDRASNQPQHF
TRBJ2-3	TRBV6-5	CASSDSDRGGDTQYF
TRBJ1-1	TRBV6-5	CASSLREVSTEAFF
TRBJ2-7	TRBV29-1	CSSRVAGPFGSYEQYF
TRBJ1-3	TRBV4-2	CASSRDNRGGSGNTIYF
TRBJ2-3	TRBV20-1	CSARDSASGGPFTDTQYF
TRBJ2-5	TRBV25-1	CASSAWTGDGAGETQYF
TRBJ1-1	TRBV7-9	CASNGPYTEAFF
TRBJ2-7	TRBV5-1	CASSFSFGYEQYF
TRBJ2-1	TRBV28	CASSNPRGGSYNEQFF
TRBJ2-1	TRBV5-4	CASSGQGKSGNEQFF
TRBJ2-7	TRBV6-1	CASSGWTGGDEQYF
TRBJ1-3	TRBV13	CASSSLISGNTIYF
TRBJ1-4	TRBV20-1	CSARDLAGGVGTNEKLFF
TRBJ2-5	TRBV7-6	CASSPDLWGGGKETQYF
TRBJ1-2	TRBV6-1	CASTPGRAVDGYTF
TRBJ2-7	TRBV11-2	CASSRGGRFFYEQYF
TRBJ2-1	TRBV11-2	CASNSGTAYNEQFF
TRBJ1-4	TRBV12-3/TRBV12-4	CASSSGEKLFF